This TCR beta chain appears in the sequencing data of a study of T cell responses to AZD1222 COVID-19 vaccine. For this clone: Its antigen is unknown.

Here immunoSEQ multiplex PCR was the method, and the copy in TCRdb shows in-frame clones only, minus some. This table has over 130,000 clones, around 94% appearing once. V gave up 3 bases and J gave up 8 bases, with 13 bases separating them. The length of the CDR3 is 13 residues. Germline CDR1 and CDR2: MDHEN and SYDVKM. Second-dose schedules of about 4 or about 12 weeks were combined. Findings of the study overall: Once two AZD1222 doses were given, Spike-specific TCR breadth and depth went up.

This material consisted of peripheral blood, taken 28 days after the second AZD1222 dose. The J gene is TRBJ1-2, the V gene TRBV28; D gene ambiguous. The TCR was taken from an adult who received the AZD1222 COVID-19 vaccine. CDR3 DNA: TGTGCCAGCAGTTTTGGGCAGATGGGGGGCTACACCTTC. It is translated as CASSFGQMGGYTF.